The 19 T cell receptor beta chains in this list originate from one sample, sequenced in a study of post-analysis software for immune sequencing data. General study results and limits: Patients used about 5 TRBV segments, including TRBV5-6, TRBV5-1 and TRBV20-1, more often than controls.

Prepared libraries of TCR beta cDNA carried unique molecular identifiers. TCRdb used MiXCR to reprocess the PCR reads, holding one entry per CDR3 protein. The sample has 380,000 or so distinct CDR3 sequences; less than 35% are singletons. Their cognate antigens are unknown. Material: blood. The receptors here all came from a girl between 10 and 17 years old with multiple sclerosis.

Notes on this clonotype: The junction differs from germline at one of its ends, possibly a read error. The chain carries TRBV6-5 and TRBJ2-1; TRBD2 matches at 9 bases. From germline, CDR1 is MNHEY and CDR2 SVGAGI. The CDR3 consists of 18 residues. CDR3 protein: CASSYSMEGLAPYNERFF. DNA of the CDR3: TGTGCCAGCAGTTACTCGATGGAGGGACTAGCACCCTACAATGAGCGGTTCTTC.

CDR3 sequence (DNA): TGTGCCAGCAGCGAAAGCCAACTCCTCACGGATACGCAGTATTTT. This gives the protein CASSESQLLTDTQYF. The chain links TRBV7-9 to TRBJ2-3; no firm D call. The V gene's germline CDR1 is SEHNR and CDR2 FQNEAQ (reference sequence). The V end lost 5 bases, the J end lost 6 bases, and 18 bases lay between the germline ends. The CDR3 loop spans 15 amino acids. Looking up the rest from reference TRBV7-9 and TRBJ2-3 gives the full variable domain: DTGVSQNPRHKITKRGQNVTFRCDPISEHNRLYWYRQTLGQGPEFLTYFQNEAQLEKSRLLSDRFSAERPKGSFSTLEIQRTEQGDSAMYLCASSESQLLTDTQYFGPGTRLTVL.

This clonotype was seen more than once but under ten times. The chain employs TRBV6-4 and TRBJ1-2, with 7 bases identical to TRBD1. V shed 4 bases and J 8 bases; nucleotides not matched to a gene: 10. Per germline, CDR1 MRHNA and CDR2 SNTAGT. The length of the CDR3 is 14 residues. CDR3 amino acids: CASSVNQGVEGYTF. DNA for the CDR3: TGTGCCAGCAGTGTCAATCAGGGGGTAGAAGGCTACACCTTC.

Only one count was recorded for this clonotype. This chain joins TRBV5-1 and TRBJ2-3; 7 bases line up with TRBD2. Trimming at V came to 4 bases and at J to 2 bases, leaving 7 bases not matched to a gene. The CDR3 has 15 residues. The V gene's germline CDR1 is SGHRS and CDR2 YFSETQ. In nucleotides, the CDR3 is TGCGCCAGCAGCCCTCCTGGGACTACCACAGATACGCAGTATTTT. This codes for CASSPPGTTTDTQYF.

On this clonotype itself: Germline is not matched at one junction end, which may reflect a read error. The J gene is TRBJ2-7, the V gene TRBV20-1; D may correspond to TRBD1 or TRBD2 (5 bases each). Germline V gives CDR1 DFQATT, CDR2 SNEGSKA (reference sequence). This CDR3 comprises 10 residues. The CDR3 DNA sequence: TGCAGTACTAGGGACCGGGACCAGTACTTC. Amino acid sequence: CSTRDRDQYF.

This chain uses TRBV7-9 with TRBJ2-7; 8 bases match TRBD1. Germline loops: CDR1 SEHNR, CDR2 FQNEAQ (reference sequence). The CDR3 loop spans 19 amino acids. V was pared by 4 bases and J by 5 bases, with 22 bases of the junction left unmatched. The chain's CDR3 is CASSWSKRQGTKVEDEQYF. The CDR3 DNA reads as TGTGCCAGCAGCTGGAGCAAGAGACAGGGGACGAAAGTAGAAGACGAGCAGTACTTC.

The chain couples TRBV20-1 to TRBJ1-2; a possible D gene is TRBD1 (6 bases). Trimming removed 1 base from V and 8 bases from J, with 14 bases in between. CDR3 length equals 13 residues. Germline CDR1 DFQATT, CDR2 SNEGSKA (reference sequence). The CDR3 DNA follows: TGCAGTGCTAGAGGCGGCGGGGGCGGCGGCTACACCTTC. Translation: CSARGGGGGGYTF.

This clonotype appeared a few times. This chain links TRBV20-1 with TRBJ2-1; D remains unclear. CDR1 is DFQATT, CDR2 SNEGSKA, per germline (reference sequence). V was shortened by 6 bases and J by 6 bases, with 9 bases between the two germline ends. The CDR3 covers 11 residues. CDR3 bases: TGCAGTGCCTTGACTGTCAATGAGCAGTTCTTC. This codes for CSALTVNEQFF.

J is TRBJ2-1 and V is TRBV20-1; TRBD2 is a possible D gene (7 bases). The length of the CDR3 is 14 residues. CDR1 is DFQATT and CDR2 is SNEGSKA in the germline V gene (reference sequence). Deletions cut 6 bases from V and 5 bases from J, with 17 bases between. The CDR3 protein is CSASGGLMDNEQFF. The CDR3 bases are TGCAGTGCCTCGGGGGGCTTAATGGACAATGAGCAGTTCTTC.

This sequence joins TRBV7-2 and TRBJ2-1, with 7 bases lining up with TRBD1. Trimming removed 5 bases from V and 0 bases from J; junction bases left unmatched: 7. From germline, CDR1 is SGHTA and CDR2 FQGNSA. The CDR3 totals 16 residues. The CDR3 DNA reads as TGTGCCAGCAGCCGACAGGGCCCCCGCTCCTACAATGAGCAGTTCTTC. Amino acids: CASSRQGPRSYNEQFF.

The V call is TRBV12-3 or TRBV12-4, the J call TRBJ1-2; 9 bases fit TRBD1. This CDR3 contains 15 residues. The V segment lost 6 bases and the J segment 3 bases; nucleotides outside the gene matches: 8. The CDR3 loop reads CASRSPTGGDYGYTF. The CDR3 coding sequence is TGTGCCAGCAGGAGCCCGACAGGGGGTGACTATGGCTACACCTTC.

CDR3 nucleotides: TGCGCCAGCAGCTCCGGGACGTCAGAAAAACTGTTTTTT. Protein product: CASSSGTSEKLFF. This rearrangement joins TRBV5-1 to TRBJ1-4, with D possibly matching TRBD1 (5 bases). Trimming took off 3 bases at V and 8 bases at J, with 11 bases between the two ends. Germline CDR1 reads SGHRS; CDR2 reads YFSETQ. This CDR3 contains 13 residues.

This clonotype was seen many times. This chain connects TRBV7-9 to TRBJ1-2; D remains unclear. This CDR3 comprises 12 residues. V dropped 1 base and J dropped 4 bases, with 4 bases sitting between them. Looked up from germline, CDR1 is SEHNR and CDR2 is FQNEAQ (reference sequence). The CDR3 DNA reads TGTGCCAGCAGCTTAGAGTCCTATGGCTACACCTTC. Protein product: CASSLESYGYTF.

CDR3 amino acids: CASSLEPDEQYF. DNA for the CDR3: TGTGCCAGCAGCTTAGAGCCGGACGAGCAGTACTTC. The chain employs TRBV7-9 and TRBJ2-7; D is uncertain. This CDR3 has 12 amino acids. Per germline, CDR1 SEHNR and CDR2 FQNEAQ (reference sequence). The ends were cut back, 1 base at V and 5 bases at J, with 6 bases in the middle.

The chain links TRBV18 to TRBJ1-1; TRBD1 is a possible D gene (6 bases). Deletions cut 4 bases from V and 1 base from J, with 13 bases between. Germline loops: CDR1 KGHSH, CDR2 LQKENI. The CDR3 runs 15 residues. The CDR3 DNA reads as TGTGCCAGCTCACGGGTCGGCAGGGGGAACACTGAAGCTTTCTTT. Its translation: CASSRVGRGNTEAFF.

This clonotype turned up a few times. The chain couples TRBV4-1 to TRBJ2-7; 7 bases line up with TRBD2. Germline lookup yields CDR1 MGHRA and CDR2 YSYEKL. The ends lost 1 base at V and 0 bases at J; junction bases unmatched: 3. The CDR3 is made up of 15 amino acids. The CDR3 nucleotides are TGCGCCAGCAGCCAAGTGGGGGGGAGCTCCTACGAGCAGTACTTC. Protein sequence: CASSQVGGSSYEQYF.

The chain joins TRBV15 to TRBJ1-1; 9 nucleotides match TRBD1. The CDR3 covers 17 residues. V trimming: 1 base; J trimming: 5 bases; junction bases outside the gene matches: 11. Germline loops: CDR1 LNHNV, CDR2 YYDKDF (reference sequence). Written as DNA, the CDR3 is TGTGCCACCAGCAGAGGGAGGACGACAGGGGGAAGGACTGAAGCTTTCTTT. This codes for CATSRGRTTGGRTEAFF.

The chain links TRBV6-1 to TRBJ2-1; 9 positions agree with TRBD2. The germline V gene has CDR1 MNHNS and CDR2 SASEGT. The CDR3 is 17 residues long. Trimming removed 6 bases from V and 4 bases from J; junction bases left unmatched: 13. The CDR3 nucleotides are TGTGCCAGCAGCCTCCGGCCTAGCGGGAAAAGGTACAATGAGCAGTTCTTC. Translating it yields CASSLRPSGKRYNEQFF.

The chain employs TRBV7-9 and TRBJ2-4; 14 bases agree with TRBD2. The DNA matches TRBJ2-7 better at its end, which makes the J call doubtful. Germline values: CDR1 SEHNR, CDR2 FQNEAQ (reference sequence). This CDR3 spans 16 amino acids. The CDR3 protein is CASSLRTSGGTYEQYF. The CDR3 coding sequence is TGTGCCAGCAGCTTACGGACTAGCGGGGGGACCTACGAGCAGTACTTC.